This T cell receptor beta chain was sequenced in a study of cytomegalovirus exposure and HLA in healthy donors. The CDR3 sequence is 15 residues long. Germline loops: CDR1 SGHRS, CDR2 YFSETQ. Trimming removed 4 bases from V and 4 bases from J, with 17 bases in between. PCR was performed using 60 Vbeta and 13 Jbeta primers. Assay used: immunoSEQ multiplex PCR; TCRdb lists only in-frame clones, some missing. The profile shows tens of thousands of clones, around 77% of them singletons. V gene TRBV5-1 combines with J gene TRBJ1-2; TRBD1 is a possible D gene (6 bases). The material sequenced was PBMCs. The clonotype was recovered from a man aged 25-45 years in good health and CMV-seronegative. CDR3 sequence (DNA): TGCGCCAGCAGCCAGGACAGCTTCAGAGGCTATGGCTACACCTTC. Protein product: CASSQDSFRGYGYTF.